What follows are 5 T cell receptor beta chains derived from one specimen sequenced in a study of T cell repertoires in aging, cancer and after chemotherapy. The template was genomic DNA from peripheral blood, not RNA. Rearranged V-D-J TRB sequences were amplified with a mixed TRB-A/B primer pool. TCRdb reanalysed the multiplex PCR reads using MiXCR and keeps one entry per CDR3 protein. The sample contains about 1,200 distinct CDR3 sequences, around 24% of which appear only once. The sample comprised blood. These receptors were collected from a human donor with a blood cancer.

V and J are TRBV7-2 and TRBJ2-7; a weak D match, TRBD1 (6 bases). This CDR3 region has 14 residues. Germline V CDR1 and CDR2: SGHTA, FQGNSA. Trimming cost V 3 bases and J 2 bases, with 11 bases left between them. The DNA for the CDR3 is TGTGCCAGCAGCTTTAATCAGGGGCCCTACGAGCAGTACTTC. Protein sequence: CASSFNQGPYEQYF.

About this clonotype itself: The junction shows a germline mismatch at one end, possibly a read error. This chain links TRBV13 with TRBJ2-5; D might be TRBD2 (6 bases). The CDR3 is 13 residues long. Germline-derived CDR1 and CDR2 are PRHDT and FYEKMQ (reference sequence). The CDR3 loop reads CASSWRGWETQYF. CDR3 coding DNA: TGCGCCAGCAGTTGGAGGGGTTGGGAGACCCAGTACTTC. Variable domain in full (rest from reference TRBV13 and TRBJ2-5): AAGVIQSPRHLIKEKRETATLKCYPIPRHDTVYWYQQGPGQDPQFLISFYEKMQSDKGSIPDRFSAQQFSDYHSELNMSSLELGDSALYFCASSWRGWETQYFGPGTRLLVL.

The CDR3 nucleotides are TGTGCCAGCAGCTTAGCTGCGGGCACAGACCTGAAAGGCTACACCTTC. It is translated as CASSLAAGTDLKGYTF. J is TRBJ1-2 and V is TRBV7-9, with unresolved D. Germline CDR1 and CDR2: SEHNR and FQNEAQ (reference sequence). The CDR3 sequence is 16 residues long. The V end lost 0 bases, the J end lost 8 bases, and 19 bases lay between the germline ends. The entire variable domain, with the rest obtained from reference TRBV7-9 and TRBJ1-2, is as follows: DTGVSQNPRHKITKRGQNVTFRCDPISEHNRLYWYRQTLGQGPEFLTYFQNEAQLEKSRLLSDRFSAERPKGSFSTLEIQRTEQGDSAMYLCASSLAAGTDLKGYTFGSGTRLTVV.

This clonotype qualifies as medium-sized. The rearrangement links TRBV24-1 to TRBJ2-3; D is unclear. V lost 3 bases and J lost 0, with 6 bases in between. The V gene's germline CDR1 is KGHDR and CDR2 SFDVKD. The CDR3 is made up of 14 amino acids. The CDR3 DNA follows: TGTGCCACCAGTGATGTCGGCAGCACAGATACGCAGTATTTT. Its translation is CATSDVGSTDTQYF.

Within the sample, this clonotype is large. V is TRBV6-2 or TRBV6-3 and J is TRBJ2-1; D may be TRBD2 (6 bases). The CDR3 runs to 14 residues. Per the germline V gene, CDR1 is MNHEY and CDR2 is SVGEGT. V was shortened by 5 bases and J by 4 bases, with 12 bases between the two germline ends. In nucleotides, the CDR3 is TGTGCCAGCAGTCGCGGGACTGGTTACAATGAGCAGTTCTTC. Translating it yields CASSRGTGYNEQFF.